The 15 T cell receptor beta chains in this list originate from one sample, sequenced in a study of shared clonotypes between healthy human individuals. Generated by immunoSEQ multiplex PCR, the TCRdb table keeps only in-frame clones and is missing some. The table includes over a million clones, roughly 74% detected once. Sequencing used memory CD4+ T cells from PBMCs. Noted subset: CD45RA-negative fraction. The receptor set was obtained from a man younger than 30 in good health. Some clones in this sample may be carry-over from other donors' samples.

This rearrangement joins TRBV11-2 to TRBJ2-7; 9 bases match TRBD2. Losses at the gene ends were 5 bases for V and 3 bases for J; bases not matched to a gene: 5. The germline CDR1 and CDR2 sequences are SGHAT and FQNNGV. The CDR3 is made up of 14 amino acids. As DNA, the CDR3 is TGTGCCAGCAGCCTGGAGCGGGAGGTCTACGAGCAGTACTTC. Its protein product is CASSLEREVYEQYF.

There are a few counts of this clone. This sequence joins TRBV10-3 and TRBJ1-1; 7 bases fit TRBD1. Trimming removed 2 bases from V and 1 base from J; junction bases left unmatched: 4. Germline lookup yields CDR1 ENHRY and CDR2 SYGVKD. The CDR3 is 15 amino acids. For the CDR3, the DNA is TGTGCCATCAGTGAGAAGGACAGGAAGAACACTGAAGCTTTCTTT. Translated: CAISEKDRKNTEAFF.

This chain's CDR3 is CASSAGNTIYF. The DNA for the CDR3 is TGTGCCAGCTCAGCTGGAAACACCATATATTTT. The rearrangement joins TRBV28 to TRBJ1-3; D not certain. V lost 8 bases and J 2 bases, leaving 4 bases between the germline ends. Germline-derived CDR1 and CDR2 are MDHEN and SYDVKM. This CDR3 is 11 amino acids long.

This rearrangement joins TRBV4-1 to TRBJ1-2, with a tentative D call TRBD1 (6 bases). Germline-derived CDR1 and CDR2 are MGHRA and YSYEKL. The CDR3 spans 16 residues. The germline V and J ends were trimmed by 0 bases and 14 bases, with 25 bases remaining between them. The CDR3 loop reads CASSQDRTRGRLSITF. For the CDR3, the DNA is TGCGCCAGCAGCCAAGATCGAACCAGGGGCCGACTATCTATTACCTTC.

This chain links TRBV6-4 with TRBJ2-1, with 7 bases fitting TRBD2. The CDR3 spans 13 residues. The V segment lost 4 bases and the J segment 9 bases; nucleotides outside the gene matches: 6. From germline, CDR1 is MRHNA and CDR2 SNTAGT. CDR3 sequence: CASSAEREFEQFF. CDR3 nucleotides: TGTGCCAGCAGTGCGGAGCGGGAATTTGAGCAGTTCTTC.

This chain uses TRBV7-9 with TRBJ1-5; TRBD1 might be the D (5 bases). This CDR3 has 16 residues. Germline lookup yields CDR1 SEHNR and CDR2 FQNEAQ (reference sequence). The V gene lost 1 base and the J gene lost 0 bases, with 10 bases spanning the gap. CDR3 nucleotide sequence: TGTGCCAGCAGCTTAGAGGCCGGGGGTAGCAATCAGCCCCAGCATTTT. The encoded protein is CASSLEAGGSNQPQHF.

This clone turned up a few times. The chain carries TRBV28 and TRBJ1-5, with a possible D match to TRBD1 (5 bases). CDR3 length equals 13 residues. Trimming cost V 8 bases and J 2 bases, with 10 bases left between them. CDR1 and CDR2 from the germline V gene are MDHEN and SYDVKM. The CDR3 nucleotides are TGTGCCAGCGATAGCAGGGGCAATCAGCCCCAGCATTTT. This codes for CASDSRGNQPQHF.

The DNA of the CDR3 is TGTGCCAGCAGTGGAATCAGCAGCTCCTACGAGCAGTACTTC. This gives the protein CASSGISSSYEQYF. This chain uses TRBV6-1 with TRBJ2-7; D is unclear. This CDR3 region has 14 residues. Germline V gene data show CDR1 as MNHNS and CDR2 as SASEGT. Trimming left V 4 bases short and J 0 bases short, with 10 bases between.

The chain employs TRBV7-2 and TRBJ2-1; D might be TRBD1 (5 bases). V dropped 1 base and J dropped 3 bases, with 13 bases sitting between them. The germline V gene has CDR1 SGHTA and CDR2 FQGNSA. The CDR3 sequence is 16 residues long. The CDR3 DNA reads as TGTGCCAGCAGCTTAGTCGGCAGGGCCCTCTACAATGAGCAGTTCTTC. Translation: CASSLVGRALYNEQFF.

This clone has just one count. V gene TRBV6-6 combines with J gene TRBJ2-1, with 10 nucleotides matching TRBD2. Germline assignment: CDR1 MNHNY and CDR2 SVGAGI (reference sequence). The V segment lost 2 bases and the J segment 8 bases; nucleotides outside the gene matches: 6. This CDR3 contains 15 residues. The CDR3 spells CASSYAAGGPHEQFF. In nucleotides, the CDR3 is TGTGCCAGCAGTTACGCAGCGGGAGGGCCCCATGAGCAGTTCTTC.

The table lists this clone with a count of one. V gene TRBV25-1 combines with J gene TRBJ2-2, with 11 bases that match TRBD1. Trimming took 3 bases from V and 4 from J; bases not matched to a gene: 7. Germline V CDR1 and CDR2: MGHDK, SYGVNS. The CDR3 has 17 residues. The CDR3 loop reads CASSDGIGTGGTGELFF. The CDR3 bases are TGTGCCAGCAGTGATGGAATAGGGACAGGGGGCACCGGGGAGCTGTTTTTT.

Concerning this clone itself: Only one base separates this from a far larger clonotype, so it likely reflects a read error. This rearrangement joins TRBV6-6 to TRBJ1-1, with 7 positions matching TRBD1. V trimming: 4 bases; J trimming: 1 base; junction bases outside the gene matches: 3. CDR1 is MNHNY, CDR2 SVGAGI, per germline (reference sequence). The length of the CDR3 is 14 residues. CDR3 coding DNA: TGTGCCAGCAGTTCGACAGGGACGAACACTGAAGCTTTCTTT. Its translation is CASSSTGTNTEAFF.

This clone was observed at least ten times. The V gene is TRBV11-2, the J gene TRBJ2-7, with a weak D call TRBD2 (6 bases). The germline gives CDR1 SGHAT, CDR2 FQNNGV. V was pared by 11 bases and J by 2 bases, with 13 bases between. CDR3 length equals 12 residues. This CDR3 is CALGGRTYEQYF. CDR3 nucleotide sequence: TGTGCCTTGGGGGGACGGACCTACGAGCAGTACTTC.

This clone is a singleton in its sample. This chain joins TRBV5-1 and TRBJ2-3; no reliable D call. This CDR3 contains 17 residues. V gave up 0 bases and J gave up 0 bases, with 14 bases separating them. Germline values: CDR1 SGHRS, CDR2 YFSETQ. As DNA, the CDR3 is TGCGCCAGCAGCTTGGAACTCCGCGGAACCAGCACAGATACGCAGTATTTT. It specifies CASSLELRGTSTDTQYF.

A few counts support this clone. Other DNA sequences in the sample encode the same CDR3. The chain has TRBV30 and TRBJ1-5, with D unresolved. With 0 bases removed from V and 4 bases from J, the gap between germline ends came to 10 bases. The CDR3 is made up of 14 amino acids. Germline V gives CDR1 GTSNPN, CDR2 SVGIG (reference sequence). The CDR3 sequence is CAWSVRGGNQPQHF. In DNA form, the CDR3 reads TGTGCCTGGAGTGTACGTGGAGGGAATCAGCCCCAGCATTTT.